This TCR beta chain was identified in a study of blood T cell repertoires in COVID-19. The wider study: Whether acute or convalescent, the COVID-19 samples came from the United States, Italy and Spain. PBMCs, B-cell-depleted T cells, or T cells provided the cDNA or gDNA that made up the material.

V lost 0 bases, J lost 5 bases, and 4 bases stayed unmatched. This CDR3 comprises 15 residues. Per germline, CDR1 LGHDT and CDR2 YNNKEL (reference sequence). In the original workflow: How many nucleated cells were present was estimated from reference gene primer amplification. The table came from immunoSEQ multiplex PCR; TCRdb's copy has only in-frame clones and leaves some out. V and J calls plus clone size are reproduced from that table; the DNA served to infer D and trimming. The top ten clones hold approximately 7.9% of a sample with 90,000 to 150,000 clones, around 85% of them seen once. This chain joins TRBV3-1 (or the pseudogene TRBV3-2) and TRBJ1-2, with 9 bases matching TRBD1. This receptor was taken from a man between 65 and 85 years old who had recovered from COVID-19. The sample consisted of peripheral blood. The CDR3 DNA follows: TGTGCCAGCAGCCAAGATCGGACAGGGGTATATGGCTACACCTTC. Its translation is CASSQDRTGVYGYTF.